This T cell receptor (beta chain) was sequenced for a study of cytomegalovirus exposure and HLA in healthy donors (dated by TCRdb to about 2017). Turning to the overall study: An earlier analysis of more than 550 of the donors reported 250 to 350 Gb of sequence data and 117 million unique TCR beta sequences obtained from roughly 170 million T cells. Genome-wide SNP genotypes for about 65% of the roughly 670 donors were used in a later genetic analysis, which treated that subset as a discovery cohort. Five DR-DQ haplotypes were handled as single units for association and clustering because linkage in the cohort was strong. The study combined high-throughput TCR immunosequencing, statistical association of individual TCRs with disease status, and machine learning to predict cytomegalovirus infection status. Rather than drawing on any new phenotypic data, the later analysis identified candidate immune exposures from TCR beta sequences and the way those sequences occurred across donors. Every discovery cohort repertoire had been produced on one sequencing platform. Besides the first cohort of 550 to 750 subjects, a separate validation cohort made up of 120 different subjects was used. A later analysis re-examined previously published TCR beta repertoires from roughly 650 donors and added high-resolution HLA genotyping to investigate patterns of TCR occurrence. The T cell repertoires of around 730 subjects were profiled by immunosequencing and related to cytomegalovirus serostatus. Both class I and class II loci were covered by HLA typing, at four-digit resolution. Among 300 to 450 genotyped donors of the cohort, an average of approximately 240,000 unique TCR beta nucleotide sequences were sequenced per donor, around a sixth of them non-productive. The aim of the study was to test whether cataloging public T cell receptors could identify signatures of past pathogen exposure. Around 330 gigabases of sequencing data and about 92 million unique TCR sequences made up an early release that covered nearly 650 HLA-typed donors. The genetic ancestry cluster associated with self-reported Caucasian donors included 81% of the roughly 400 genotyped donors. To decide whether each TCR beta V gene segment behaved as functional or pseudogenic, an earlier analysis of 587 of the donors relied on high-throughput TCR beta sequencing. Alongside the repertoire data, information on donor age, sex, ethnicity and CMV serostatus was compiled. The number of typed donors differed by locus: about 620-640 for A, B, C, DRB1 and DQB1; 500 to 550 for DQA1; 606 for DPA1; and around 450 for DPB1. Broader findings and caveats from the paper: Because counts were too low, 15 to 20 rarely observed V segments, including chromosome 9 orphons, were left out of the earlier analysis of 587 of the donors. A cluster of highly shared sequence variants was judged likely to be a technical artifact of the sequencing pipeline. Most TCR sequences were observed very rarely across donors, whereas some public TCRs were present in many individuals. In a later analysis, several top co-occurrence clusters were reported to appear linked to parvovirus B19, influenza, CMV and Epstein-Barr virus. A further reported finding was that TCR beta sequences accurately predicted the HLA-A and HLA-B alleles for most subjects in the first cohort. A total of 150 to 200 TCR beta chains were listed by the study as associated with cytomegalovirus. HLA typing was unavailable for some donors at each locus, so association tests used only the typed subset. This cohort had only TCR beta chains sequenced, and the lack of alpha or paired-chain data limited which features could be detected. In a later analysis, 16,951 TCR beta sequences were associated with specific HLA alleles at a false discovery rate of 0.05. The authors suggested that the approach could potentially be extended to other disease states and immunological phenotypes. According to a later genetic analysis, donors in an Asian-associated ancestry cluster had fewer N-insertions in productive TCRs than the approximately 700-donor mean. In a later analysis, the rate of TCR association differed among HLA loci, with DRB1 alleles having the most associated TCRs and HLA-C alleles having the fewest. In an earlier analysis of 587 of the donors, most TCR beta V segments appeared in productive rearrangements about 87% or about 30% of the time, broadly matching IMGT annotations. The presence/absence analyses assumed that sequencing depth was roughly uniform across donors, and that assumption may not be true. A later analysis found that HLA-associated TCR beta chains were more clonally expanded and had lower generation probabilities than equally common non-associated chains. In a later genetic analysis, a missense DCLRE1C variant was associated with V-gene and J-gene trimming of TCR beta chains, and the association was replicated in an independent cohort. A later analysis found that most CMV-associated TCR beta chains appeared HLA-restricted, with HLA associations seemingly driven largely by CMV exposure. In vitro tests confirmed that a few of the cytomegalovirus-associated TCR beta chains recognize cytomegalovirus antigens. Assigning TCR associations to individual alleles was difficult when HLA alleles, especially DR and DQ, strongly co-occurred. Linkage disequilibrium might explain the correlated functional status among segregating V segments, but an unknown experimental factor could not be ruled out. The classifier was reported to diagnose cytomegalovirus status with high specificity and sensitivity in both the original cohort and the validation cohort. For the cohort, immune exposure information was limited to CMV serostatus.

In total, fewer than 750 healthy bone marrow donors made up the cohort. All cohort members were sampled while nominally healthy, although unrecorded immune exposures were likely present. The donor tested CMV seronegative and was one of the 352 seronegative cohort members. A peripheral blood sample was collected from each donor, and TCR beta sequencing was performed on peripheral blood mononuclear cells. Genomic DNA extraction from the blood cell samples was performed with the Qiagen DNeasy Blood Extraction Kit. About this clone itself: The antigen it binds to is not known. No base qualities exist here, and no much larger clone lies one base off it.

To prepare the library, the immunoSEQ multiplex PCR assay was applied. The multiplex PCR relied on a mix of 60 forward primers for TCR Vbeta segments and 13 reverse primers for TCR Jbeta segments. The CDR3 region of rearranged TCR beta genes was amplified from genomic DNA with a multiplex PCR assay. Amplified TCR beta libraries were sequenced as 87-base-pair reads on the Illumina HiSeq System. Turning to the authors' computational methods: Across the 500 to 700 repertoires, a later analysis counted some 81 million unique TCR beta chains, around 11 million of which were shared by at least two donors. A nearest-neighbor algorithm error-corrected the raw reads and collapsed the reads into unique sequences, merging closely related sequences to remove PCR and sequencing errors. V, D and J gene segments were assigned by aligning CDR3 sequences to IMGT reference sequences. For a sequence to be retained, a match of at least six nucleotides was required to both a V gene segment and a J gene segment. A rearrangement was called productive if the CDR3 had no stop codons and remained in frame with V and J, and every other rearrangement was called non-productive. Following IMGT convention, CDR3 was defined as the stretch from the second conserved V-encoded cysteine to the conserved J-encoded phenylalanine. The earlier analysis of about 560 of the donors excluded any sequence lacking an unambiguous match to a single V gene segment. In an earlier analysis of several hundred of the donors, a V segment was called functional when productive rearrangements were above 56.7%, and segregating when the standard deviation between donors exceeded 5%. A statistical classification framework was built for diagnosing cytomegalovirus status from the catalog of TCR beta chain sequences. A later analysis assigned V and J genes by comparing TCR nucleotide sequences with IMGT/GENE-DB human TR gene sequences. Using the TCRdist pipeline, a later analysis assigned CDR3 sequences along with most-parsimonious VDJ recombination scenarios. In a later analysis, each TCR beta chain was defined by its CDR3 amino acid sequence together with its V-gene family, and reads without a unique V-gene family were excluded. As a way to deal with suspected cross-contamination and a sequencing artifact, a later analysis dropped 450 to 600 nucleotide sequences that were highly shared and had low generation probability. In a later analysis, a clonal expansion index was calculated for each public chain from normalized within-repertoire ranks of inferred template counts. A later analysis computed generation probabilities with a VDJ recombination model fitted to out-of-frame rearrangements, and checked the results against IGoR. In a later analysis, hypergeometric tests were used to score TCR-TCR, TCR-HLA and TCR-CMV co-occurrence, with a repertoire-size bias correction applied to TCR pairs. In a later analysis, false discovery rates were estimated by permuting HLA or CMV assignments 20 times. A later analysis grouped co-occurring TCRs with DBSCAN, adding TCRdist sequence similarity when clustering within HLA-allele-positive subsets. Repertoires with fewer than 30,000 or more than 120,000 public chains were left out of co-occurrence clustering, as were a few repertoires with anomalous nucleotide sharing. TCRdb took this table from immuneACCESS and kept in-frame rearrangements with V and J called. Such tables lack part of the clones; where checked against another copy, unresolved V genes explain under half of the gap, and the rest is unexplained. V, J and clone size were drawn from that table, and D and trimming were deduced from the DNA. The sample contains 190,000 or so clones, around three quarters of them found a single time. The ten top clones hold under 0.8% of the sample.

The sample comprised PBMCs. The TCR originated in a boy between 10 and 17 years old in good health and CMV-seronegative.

The CDR3 here reads CASSPRSSTTDTQYF. In nucleotides, the sequence is TGTGCCAGCAGCCCGAGATCGTCTACCACAGATACGCAGTATTTT. Recombination linked TRBV6-6 to TRBJ2-3, with the D gene too uncertain to name. CDR1 and CDR2 are read off the germline V gene (reference sequence) as MNHNY and SVGAGI. V and J are truncated by 6 bases and 2 bases respectively, leaving an intervening sequence of 15 bases. From its cysteine to its phenylalanine, the CDR3 spans 15 amino acids. The kept DNA is CDR3 alone, 45 bases in frame from the first base.